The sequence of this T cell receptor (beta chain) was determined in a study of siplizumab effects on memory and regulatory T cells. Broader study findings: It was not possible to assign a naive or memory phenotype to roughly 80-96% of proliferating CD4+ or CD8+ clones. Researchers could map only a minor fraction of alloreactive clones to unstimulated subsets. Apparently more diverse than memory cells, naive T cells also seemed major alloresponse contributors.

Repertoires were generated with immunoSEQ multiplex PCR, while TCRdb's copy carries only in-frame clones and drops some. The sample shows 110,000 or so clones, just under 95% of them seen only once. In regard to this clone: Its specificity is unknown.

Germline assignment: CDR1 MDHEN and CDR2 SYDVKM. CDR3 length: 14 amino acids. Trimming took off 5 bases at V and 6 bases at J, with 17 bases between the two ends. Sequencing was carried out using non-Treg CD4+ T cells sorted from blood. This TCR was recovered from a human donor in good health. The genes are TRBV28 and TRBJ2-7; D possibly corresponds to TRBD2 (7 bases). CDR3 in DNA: TGTGCCAGCAGTCCCGCGGGGGCGGTTCTCGAGCAGTACTTC. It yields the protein CASSPAGAVLEQYF.